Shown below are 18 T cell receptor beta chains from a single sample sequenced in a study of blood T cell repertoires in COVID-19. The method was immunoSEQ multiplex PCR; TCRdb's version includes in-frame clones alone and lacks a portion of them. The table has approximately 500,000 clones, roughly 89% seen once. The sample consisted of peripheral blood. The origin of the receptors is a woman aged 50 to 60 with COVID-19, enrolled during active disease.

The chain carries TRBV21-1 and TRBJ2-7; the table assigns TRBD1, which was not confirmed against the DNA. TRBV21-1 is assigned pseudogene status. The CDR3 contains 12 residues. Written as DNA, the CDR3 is TGTGCCAGCAGCAAAGTTGGGGCAGAGCAGTACTTC. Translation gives CASSKVGAEQYF.

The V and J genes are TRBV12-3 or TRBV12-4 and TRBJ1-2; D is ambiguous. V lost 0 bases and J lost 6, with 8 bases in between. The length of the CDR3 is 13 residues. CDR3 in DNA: TGTGCCAGCAGTTTAGCCCCTGGCCATGGCTACACCTTC. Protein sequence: CASSLAPGHGYTF.

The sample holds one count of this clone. CDR3 sequence reads: CASSPGQGQNTIYF. CDR3 nucleotides: TGTGCCAGCAGCCCAGGACAGGGTCAAAACACCATATATTTT. The genes are TRBV5-6 and TRBJ1-3; the match to TRBD1 covers 8 bases. The V gene end was trimmed by 4 bases and the J gene end by 6 bases; junction bases not matched to a gene: 6. The CDR3 has 14 residues. Germline lookup yields CDR1 SGHDT and CDR2 YYEEEE.

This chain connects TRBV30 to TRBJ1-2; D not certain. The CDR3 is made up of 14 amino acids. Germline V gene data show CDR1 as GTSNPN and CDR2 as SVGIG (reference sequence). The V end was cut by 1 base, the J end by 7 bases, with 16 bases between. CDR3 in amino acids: CAWSEVSGIGGYTF. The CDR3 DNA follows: TGTGCCTGGAGTGAGGTATCCGGGATAGGTGGCTACACCTTC.

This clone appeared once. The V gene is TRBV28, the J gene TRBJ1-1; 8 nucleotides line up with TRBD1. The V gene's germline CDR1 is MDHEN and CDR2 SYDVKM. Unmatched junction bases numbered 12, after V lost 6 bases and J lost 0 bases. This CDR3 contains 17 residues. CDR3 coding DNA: TGTGCCAGCAGAGTCCCGGACAGGGAATTTATGAACACTGAAGCTTTCTTT. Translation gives CASRVPDREFMNTEAFF.

CDR3 loop: CASSSATNEKLFF. The CDR3 coding sequence is TGTGCCAGCTCCTCGGCAACTAATGAAAAACTGTTTTTT. The gene calls are TRBV18 and TRBJ1-4, with D unclear. Trimming cost V 6 bases and J 0 bases, with 5 bases left between them. Germline CDR1 KGHSH, CDR2 LQKENI. CDR3 size: 13 residues. The variable domain in full, completed from reference TRBV18 and TRBJ1-4, reads NAGVMQNPRHLVRRRGQEARLRCSPMKGHSHVYWYRQLPEEGLKFMVYLQKENIIDESGMPKERFSAEFPKEGPSILRIQQVVRGDSAAYFCASSSATNEKLFFGSGTQLSVL.

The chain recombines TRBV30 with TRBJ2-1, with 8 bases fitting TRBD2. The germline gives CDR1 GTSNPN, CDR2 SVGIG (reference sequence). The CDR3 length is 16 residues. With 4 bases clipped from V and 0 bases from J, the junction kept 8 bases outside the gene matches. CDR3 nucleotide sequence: TGTGCCTGGACCCAGGCGGGGGGAGGCTCCTACAATGAGCAGTTCTTC. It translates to CAWTQAGGGSYNEQFF.

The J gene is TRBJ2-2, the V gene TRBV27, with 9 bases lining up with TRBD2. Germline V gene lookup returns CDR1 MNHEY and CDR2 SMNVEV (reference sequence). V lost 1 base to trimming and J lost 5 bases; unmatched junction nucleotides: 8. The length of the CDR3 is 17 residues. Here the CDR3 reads CASSLLSGLAGTGELFF. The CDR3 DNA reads TGTGCCAGCAGTTTATTATCAGGGCTAGCGGGGACCGGGGAGCTGTTTTTT.

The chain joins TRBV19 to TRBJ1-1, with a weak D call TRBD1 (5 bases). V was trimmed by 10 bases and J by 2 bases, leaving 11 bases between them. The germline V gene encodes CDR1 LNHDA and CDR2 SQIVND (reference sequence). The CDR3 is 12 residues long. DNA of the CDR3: TGTGCCACGGGGAGGACAAACACTGAAGCTTTCTTT. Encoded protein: CATGRTNTEAFF.

As DNA, the CDR3 is TGTGCCAGCAGCTTCTCCGAGACAGGGGACACCGGGGAGCTGTTTTTT. This encodes CASSFSETGDTGELFF. The chain is built from TRBV7-9 and TRBJ2-2; 8 bases are a match to TRBD1. V lost 3 bases to trimming and J lost 3 bases; unmatched junction nucleotides: 6. There are 16 residues in the CDR3. Germline V gene lookup returns CDR1 SEHNR and CDR2 FQNEAQ (reference sequence).

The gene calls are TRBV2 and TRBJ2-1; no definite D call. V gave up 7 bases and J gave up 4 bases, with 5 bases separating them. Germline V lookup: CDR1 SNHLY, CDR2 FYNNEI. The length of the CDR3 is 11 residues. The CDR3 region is CASIGYNEQFF. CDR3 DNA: TGTGCCAGCATCGGTTACAATGAGCAGTTCTTC.

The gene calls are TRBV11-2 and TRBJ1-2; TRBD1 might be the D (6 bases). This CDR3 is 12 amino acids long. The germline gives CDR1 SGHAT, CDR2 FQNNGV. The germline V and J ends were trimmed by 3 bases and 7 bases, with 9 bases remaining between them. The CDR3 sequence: CASSFRGGGYTF. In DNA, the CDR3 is TGTGCCAGCAGCTTCAGGGGCGGTGGCTACACCTTC.

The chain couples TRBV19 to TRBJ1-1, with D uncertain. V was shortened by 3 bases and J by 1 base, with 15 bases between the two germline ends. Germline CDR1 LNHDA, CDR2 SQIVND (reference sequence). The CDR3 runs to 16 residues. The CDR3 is CASSIVFEIGNTEAFF. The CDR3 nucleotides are TGTGCCAGTAGTATCGTCTTCGAGATCGGGAACACTGAAGCTTTCTTT.

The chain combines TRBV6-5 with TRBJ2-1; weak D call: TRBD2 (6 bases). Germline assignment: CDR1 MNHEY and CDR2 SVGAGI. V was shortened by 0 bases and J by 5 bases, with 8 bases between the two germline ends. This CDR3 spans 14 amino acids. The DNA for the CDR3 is TGTGCCAGCAGTTACTCTCCGGGGGACAATGAGCAGTTCTTC. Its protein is CASSYSPGDNEQFF.

As DNA, the CDR3 is TGCAGCGTGGGGATGGGGGGGAGGCACTACGAGCAGTACTTC. Translated, it gives CSVGMGGRHYEQYF. The V call is TRBV29-1, the J call TRBJ2-7, with TRBD2 matching 7 bases. The CDR3 totals 14 residues. The germline CDR1 and CDR2 sequences are SQVTM and ANQGSEA. V lost 6 bases to trimming and J lost 3 bases; unmatched junction nucleotides: 11.

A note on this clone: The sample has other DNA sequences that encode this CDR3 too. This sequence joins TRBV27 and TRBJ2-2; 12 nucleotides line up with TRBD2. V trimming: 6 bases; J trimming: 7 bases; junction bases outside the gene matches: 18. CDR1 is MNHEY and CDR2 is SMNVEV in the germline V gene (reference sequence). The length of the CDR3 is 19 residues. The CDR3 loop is CASRHTQLAGGRGRGELFF. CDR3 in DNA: TGTGCCAGCAGACACACCCAACTAGCGGGGGGACGGGGTCGCGGGGAGCTGTTTTTT.

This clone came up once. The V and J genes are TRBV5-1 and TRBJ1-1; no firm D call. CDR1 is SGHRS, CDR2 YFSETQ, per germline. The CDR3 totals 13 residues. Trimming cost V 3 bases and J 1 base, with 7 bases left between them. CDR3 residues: CASSSRRNTEAFF. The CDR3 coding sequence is TGCGCCAGCAGCTCGCGGAGGAACACTGAAGCTTTCTTT.

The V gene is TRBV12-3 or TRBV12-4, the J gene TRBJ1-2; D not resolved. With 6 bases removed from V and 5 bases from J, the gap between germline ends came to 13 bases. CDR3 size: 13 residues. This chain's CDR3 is CASSPMRGYGYTF. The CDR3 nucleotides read TGTGCCAGCAGCCCCATGCGAGGGTATGGCTACACCTTC.